A selection of T cell receptor beta chains follows, all from one sample in a study of radiotherapy plus CTLA-4 blockade in lung cancer. Clones were read by immunoSEQ multiplex PCR, and TCRdb kept only the in-frame ones, dropping some. Of roughly 50,000 clones detected, 65% to 80% appear once; the ten largest clones hold 3.2%. The sequencing here drew on peripheral blood, taken from a patient treated with radiotherapy plus ipilimumab. The receptors here all came from a human donor with non-small cell lung cancer who had a partial response to radiotherapy plus ipilimumab. CDR3s include the opening cysteine and the closing phenylalanine or tryptophan. The D gene is left open where the match is weak. Part of the rows lack a size; the others show once, few, many or a class for expanded clones.

abundance,v_gene,d_gene,j_gene,CDR3nt,CDR3aa
-,TRBV27,TRBD2,TRBJ2-1,TGTGCCAGCAGTCTAGGGACTAGCGGGGGCTATGAGCAGTTCTTC,CASSLGTSGGYEQFF
-,TRBV9,-,TRBJ1-3,TGTGCCAGCAGCAGGACCGGGGTCTCTGGAAACACCATATATTTT,CASSRTGVSGNTIYF
-,TRBV18,-,TRBJ1-1,TGTGCCAGCTCACCCGATCCCGGGACACAATTTGAAGCTTTCTTT,CASSPDPGTQFEAFF
once,TRBV30,TRBD2,TRBJ2-3,TGTGCCTGGAGCCCCCGGGGGGGACTGGGGGGAAATACGCAGTATTTT,CAWSPRGGLGGNTQYF
-,TRBV7-6,-,TRBJ2-5,TGTGCCAGCAGCTTAGGTAGCATGGAGTACTTC,CASSLGSMEYF
-,TRBV6-1,TRBD1,TRBJ2-7,TGTGCCAGCACTACAGGGGAATCCTACGAGCAGTACTTC,CASTTGESYEQYF
-,TRBV5-1,TRBD2,TRBJ2-5,TGCGCCAGCAGCTTGGGAGGACTAGCGGGGAACCAAGAGACCCAGTACTTC,CASSLGGLAGNQETQYF
-,TRBV18,TRBD2,TRBJ2-7,TGTGCCAGCTCACCACCTCCTAGCGGAATATCCTACGAGCAGTACTTC,CASSPPPSGISYEQYF
-,TRBV27,TRBD1,TRBJ2-5,TGTGCCAGCAGACCGGGACAGGGGTACCAAGAGACCCAGTACTTC,CASRPGQGYQETQYF
once,TRBV27,TRBD1,TRBJ2-3,TGTGCCAGCAGTTTTACAGGGGCTATTACAGATACGCAGTATTTT,CASSFTGAITDTQYF
-,TRBV9,TRBD1,TRBJ2-5,TGTGCCAGCAGCGCCGGACAGGGGGCGCGGCAAGAGACCCAGTACTTC,CASSAGQGARQETQYF
-,TRBV6-5,-,TRBJ1-5,TGTGCCAGCAGTTATTTACAGAGCAATCAGCTCCAGCATTTT,CASSYLQSNQLQHF
-,TRBV4-2,TRBD2,TRBJ2-5,TGTGCCAGCAGCCAAAGGGCGGGGGGGAGGGAGACCCAGTACTTC,CASSQRAGGRETQYF
-,TRBV28,-,TRBJ1-1,TGTGCCAGCAGTTTAAACAGACAGGTCGGGATTAAAGCTTTCTTT,CASSLNRQVGIKAFF
-,TRBV5-4,-,TRBJ1-2,TGTGCCAGCAGCTTGGATAGGGGATTGGGTGGCTACACCTTC,CASSLDRGLGGYTF
-,TRBV29-1,-,TRBJ1-1,TGCAGCGTCAGGGGTACGGGCACTGAAGCTTTCTTT,CSVRGTGTEAFF
-,TRBV5-1,TRBD1,TRBJ2-2,TGCGCCAGCAGCTCGAACAGGGGTAACACCGGGGAGCTGTTTTTT,CASSSNRGNTGELFF
few,TRBV28,TRBD1,TRBJ1-1,TGTGCCAGCAGTACACAGGGGGCCGGGGCTTTCTTT,CASSTQGAGAFF
-,TRBV5-1,TRBD2,TRBJ2-2,TGCGCCAGCAGACCACTAGCGGGGGGGCCAAGCGGGGAGCTGTTTTTT,CASRPLAGGPSGELFF
-,TRBV5-5,-,TRBJ1-2,TGTGCCAGCAGCTTGGGACGGGACTATGGCTACACCTTC,CASSLGRDYGYTF
once,TRBV9,TRBD1,TRBJ1-4,TGTGCCAGCAGCGTCCAGGGGGATAATGAAAAACTGTTTTTT,CASSVQGDNEKLFF
few,TRBV6-5,-,TRBJ1-1,TGTGCCAGCAGTCCCCGGGGGAGGAACACTGAAGCTTTCTTT,CASSPRGRNTEAFF
-,TRBV5-1,TRBD1,TRBJ1-3,TGCGCCAGCAGCTCGACAGGGTCCAATTCTGGAAACACCATATATTTT,CASSSTGSNSGNTIYF
-,TRBV7-6,-,TRBJ2-7,TGTGCCAGCAGAGACACCACTAGCTACGAGCAGTACTTC,CASRDTTSYEQYF
few,TRBV6-5,TRBD1,TRBJ2-1,TGTGCCAGCAGTTACCAATCAGGGGGAGACGAGCAGTTCTTC,CASSYQSGGDEQFF
-,TRBV30,-,TRBJ2-3,TGTGCCTGGAGTGGGGGGGTACCAACAGATACGCAGTATTTT,CAWSGGVPTDTQYF
-,TRBV5-1,TRBD1,TRBJ2-2,TGCGCCAGCAGCGCCGCCGGGACAGCGAACACCGGGGAGCTGTTTTTT,CASSAAGTANTGELFF
-,TRBV7-3,-,TRBJ2-7,TGTGCCAGCAGCTCGACCACTAGTAACGAGCAGTACTTC,CASSSTTSNEQYF
-,TRBV27,TRBD1,TRBJ2-4,TGTGCCAGCAGTTCCACCGGGACAGGGGCCCTAGCCAAAAACATTCAGTACTTC,CASSSTGTGALAKNIQYF
-,TRBV11-2,-,TRBJ2-7,TGTGCCAGCAGATTCGGAGGGATCTACGAGCAGTACTTC,CASRFGGIYEQYF
-,TRBV9,TRBD1,TRBJ1-2,TGTGCCAGCAGCGTAGGGGACAGGGTTAGCTATGGCTACACCTTC,CASSVGDRVSYGYTF
-,TRBV4-2,TRBD2,TRBJ2-2,TGTGCCAGCAGCCAAGCCCTAGCGGGTAACACCGGGGAGCTGTTTTTT,CASSQALAGNTGELFF
-,TRBV19,TRBD1,TRBJ1-5,TGTGCCAGTAGTGGTGGGACAGCCAATCAGCCCCAGCATTTT,CASSGGTANQPQHF
few,TRBV6-5,TRBD1,TRBJ1-1,TGTGCCAGCAGTCGACAGGGAGACACTGAAGCTTTCTTT,CASSRQGDTEAFF
-,TRBV27,TRBD1,TRBJ1-4,TGTGCCAGCACCCGAGGGGGACAGCCGCTGGAAAAACTGTTTTTT,CASTRGGQPLEKLFF
-,TRBV6-1,-,TRBJ1-5,TGTGCCAGCATTAATAGGGGAAGCAATCAGCCCCAGCATTTT,CASINRGSNQPQHF
-,TRBV6-6,TRBD2,TRBJ2-1,TGTGCCAGCAGAACCGGCGGAGAGGCGGGGGATGAGCAGTTCTTC,CASRTGGEAGDEQFF
-,TRBV4-3,-,TRBJ2-1,TGCGCCAGCAGCCAAGATGGGCGGGGGCCCTACAATGAGCAGTTCTTC,CASSQDGRGPYNEQFF
once,TRBV2,TRBD1,TRBJ2-5,TGTGCCAGCAGTGAATTAAGGACAGGGGGGGAGACCCAGTACTTC,CASSELRTGGETQYF
once,TRBV9,-,TRBJ1-4,TGTGCCAGCAGCGTCGGGGGGATTTTTAATGAAAAACTGTTTTTT,CASSVGGIFNEKLFF
-,TRBV9,-,TRBJ2-1,TGTGCCAGCAGCGCCGACAGCTCCTACAATGAGCAGTTCTTC,CASSADSSYNEQFF
-,TRBV7-2,-,TRBJ1-1,TGTGCCAGCAGCTTAGTGGCCGTGGACACTGAAGCTTTCTTT,CASSLVAVDTEAFF
few,TRBV5-1,-,TRBJ1-1,TGCGCCAGCAGCGGGGGGGGTAGGAAGACTGAAGCTTTCTTT,CASSGGGRKTEAFF
once,TRBV6-6,-,TRBJ2-2,TGTGCCAGCAGCCAATCAGGGGACCCGAACACCGGGGAGCTGTTTTTT,CASSQSGDPNTGELFF
once,TRBV29-1,TRBD2,TRBJ2-3,TGCAGTGCGACTAGCGCAAGAGGAGATACGCAGTATTTT,CSATSARGDTQYF